The TCR beta chain described here comes from a study of T cell responses to AZD1222 COVID-19 vaccine. In regard to this clone: Its antigen is undetermined.

The V and J ends lost 1 base and 0 bases respectively, with 11 bases between them. This CDR3 has 16 amino acids. CDR1 is SGHVS, CDR2 FQNEAQ, per germline. Repertoires were generated with immunoSEQ multiplex PCR, while TCRdb's copy carries only in-frame clones and drops some. The table has some 100,000 clones, more than 70% seen once. Study-level points and caveats: Donors were mostly white British, more females; clonal diversity possibly underestimated. Only 5 or 6 individuals given AZD1222 were seropositive at baseline. Distributed over spike, vaccine-associated CD4 TCRs predominated at 160-218 and 743-854.

The chain couples TRBV7-8 to TRBJ2-3; D might be TRBD1 or TRBD2, each matching 6 bases. This material consisted of peripheral blood, taken 28 days after the second AZD1222 dose. The clonotype was recovered from an adult who received the AZD1222 COVID-19 vaccine. The CDR3 sequence: CASSLGGAGSTDTQYF. DNA of the CDR3: TGTGCCAGCAGCTTAGGGGGGGCAGGGAGCACAGATACGCAGTATTTT.